This TCR beta chain was documented in a study of human T cells and chemical hapten exposure. The J segment lost 5 bases and the V segment lost 5 bases, leaving 2 bases of the junction unmatched. Germline assignment: CDR1 MNHEY and CDR2 SVGAGI. This CDR3 contains 14 residues. This sample's time point: patch test 2, 6 weeks after DPC sensitization. Indicated treatment: therapeutic diphenylcyclopropenone sensitization with weekly scalp DPC. TCRdb reprocessed the RACE reads via MiXCR and lists one record per CDR3 protein. The table lists tens of thousands of distinct CDR3 sequences, 8% to 13% of them singletons.

V and J are TRBV6-5 and TRBJ2-3; TRBD2 aligns across 12 bases. This clonotype was obtained from a man between 40 and 49 years old with alopecia areata. Some clones in this sample may be carry-over from other donors' samples. This specimen was whole blood, taken in connection with sensitization to the hapten diphenylcyclopropenone (DPC). The CDR3 protein is CASSPSGRVDTQYF. The CDR3 DNA reads as TGTGCCAGCAGTCCTAGCGGGAGGGTAGATACGCAGTATTTT.